This TCR beta chain comes out of a study of cytomegalovirus exposure and HLA in healthy donors. Across the study: A later analysis reported the same platform for the 100 to 150 validation repertoires and the approximately 700 first-cohort repertoires. Points from the study as a whole: Researchers catalogued approximately 170 TCR beta chains as cytomegalovirus-associated.

Repertoires were generated with immunoSEQ multiplex PCR, while TCRdb's copy carries only in-frame clones and drops some. The sample yields under 300,000 clones, around 90% seen once. Of note for this clone: The antigen is undetermined.

Material for sequencing was PBMCs. The sequence came from a young woman in good health and CMV-seronegative.

This CDR3 is CASSIDHGTGGDSPLHF. The CDR3 DNA reads as TGTGCCAGTAGTATAGATCATGGGACAGGGGGCGATTCACCCCTCCACTTT. The chain links TRBV19 to TRBJ1-6, with TRBD1 matching over 12 bases. Germline CDR1 reads LNHDA; CDR2 reads SQIVND (reference sequence). J lost 8 bases, V lost 0 bases, and 5 bases had no gene match. The CDR3 loop spans 17 amino acids.